What follows are 13 T cell receptor beta chains derived from one specimen sequenced in a study of cytomegalovirus exposure and HLA in healthy donors. The PCR used 60 Vbeta and 13 Jbeta primers. The method was immunoSEQ multiplex PCR; TCRdb's version includes in-frame clones alone and lacks a portion of them. Among about 160,000 clones listed, roughly 80% were seen once. Input material: PBMCs. Every receptor here comes from a woman aged 30 to 39 in good health and CMV-seronegative.

This clone showed up just once. The V and J genes are TRBV2 and TRBJ1-2; D call uncertain. The CDR3 is 16 amino acids. With 3 bases removed from V and 2 bases from J, the gap between germline ends came to 16 bases. CDR1 and CDR2 (germline): SNHLY, FYNNEI. The CDR3 sequence is CASSDYSAGINYGYTF. The CDR3 region has the DNA TGTGCCAGCAGTGATTACTCCGCCGGGATAAACTATGGCTACACCTTC.

The chain uses TRBV2 and TRBJ2-1; 8 bases align to TRBD1. Germline lookup yields CDR1 SNHLY and CDR2 FYNNEI. The CDR3 is 14 amino acids. V dropped 4 bases and J dropped 3; count of bases not matched to a gene: 2. CDR3 residues: CASSGTGNYNEQFF. The CDR3 region has the DNA TGTGCCAGCAGTGGGACAGGGAACTACAATGAGCAGTTCTTC.

This chain uses TRBV5-4 with TRBJ2-7, with D possibly matching TRBD2 (6 bases). V lost 4 bases to trimming and J lost 1 base, with 12 bases between them. CDR1 and CDR2 (germline): SGHNT, YYREEE (reference sequence). The CDR3 has 14 residues. The CDR3 sequence is CASSPRAGSYEQYF. For the CDR3, the DNA is TGTGCCAGCAGCCCAAGGGCGGGATCCTACGAGCAGTACTTC.

The chain links TRBV6-1 to TRBJ2-3; 8 bases are a match to TRBD1. Germline values: CDR1 MNHNS, CDR2 SASEGT. The V gene end was trimmed by 7 bases and the J gene end by 4 bases; junction bases not matched to a gene: 7. This CDR3 comprises 14 residues. CDR3 DNA sequence: TGTGCCAGCAAGGACAGGGTCACTGCAGATACGCAGTATTTT. Protein: CASKDRVTADTQYF.

V is TRBV5-1 and J is TRBJ1-2, with a possible D match to TRBD1 (6 bases). V lost 4 bases and J 3 bases, leaving 13 bases between the germline ends. Germline values: CDR1 SGHRS, CDR2 YFSETQ. This CDR3 region has 14 residues. The chain's CDR3 is CASSPRAGDYGYTF. CDR3 nucleotide sequence: TGCGCCAGCAGCCCTCGGGCAGGGGACTATGGCTACACCTTC.

V usage is TRBV30 and J usage is TRBJ2-7; weak D call: TRBD2 (5 bases). The CDR3 runs to 12 residues. Germline V gene data show CDR1 as GTSNPN and CDR2 as SVGIG (reference sequence). Trimming shortened V by 3 bases and J by 2 bases, and 8 bases separated the two germline ends. The CDR3 spells CAWSRGAYEQYF. The DNA for the CDR3 is TGTGCCTGGAGCCGGGGTGCCTACGAGCAGTACTTC.

J is TRBJ2-1 and V is TRBV14; a possible D gene is TRBD1 (6 bases). V lost 4 bases to trimming and J lost 6 bases, with 13 bases between them. CDR1 is SGHDN, CDR2 FVKESK, per germline. This CDR3 has 14 amino acids. CDR3 nucleotides: TGTGCCAGCAGCCGTTCAGGGGCTGGCAATGAGCAGTTCTTC. Its protein is CASSRSGAGNEQFF.

The chain couples TRBV7-9 to TRBJ2-1, with 11 bases aligning to TRBD2. J was trimmed by 2 bases and V by 8 bases; bases with no gene match: 5. Germline V gene sequence: CDR1 SEHNR, CDR2 FQNEAQ (reference sequence). There are 15 residues in the CDR3. The CDR3, as DNA: TGTGCCAGCGGCCTTAGCGGGGGGGCCTACAATGAGCAGTTCTTC. Its translation is CASGLSGGAYNEQFF. The complete variable domain, with remaining parts taken from reference TRBV7-9 and TRBJ2-1, reads DTGVSQNPRHKITKRGQNVTFRCDPISEHNRLYWYRQTLGQGPEFLTYFQNEAQLEKSRLLSDRFSAERPKGSFSTLEIQRTEQGDSAMYLCASGLSGGAYNEQFFGPGTRLTVL.

This rearrangement joins TRBV5-6 to TRBJ1-2; D might be TRBD1 (5 bases). The CDR3 runs to 13 residues. From germline, CDR1 is SGHDT and CDR2 YYEEEE. Trimming left V 0 bases short and J 8 bases short, with 11 bases between. CDR3 nucleotides: TGTGCCAGCAGCTTGGCCGCAGGGATAGGCTACACCTTC. This gives the protein CASSLAAGIGYTF.

The chain recombines TRBV15 with TRBJ2-1; TRBD2 agrees at 7 bases. The germline CDR1 and CDR2 sequences are LNHNV and YYDKDF (reference sequence). J lost 1 base, V lost 1 base, and 4 bases had no gene match. This CDR3 has 16 residues. CDR3 sequence reads: CATSRGPAGSYNEQFF. In DNA, the CDR3 is TGTGCCACCAGCAGAGGCCCAGCGGGGTCCTACAATGAGCAGTTCTTC.

The chain links TRBV27 to TRBJ1-4; 9 bases agree with TRBD1. The germline V gene has CDR1 MNHEY and CDR2 SMNVEV (reference sequence). With V trimmed by 7 bases and J by 8 bases, 8 bases remained unmatched. CDR3 length: 14 residues. CDR3 sequence: CASKIQGASEKLFF. In nucleotides, the CDR3 is TGTGCCAGCAAAATACAGGGGGCAAGCGAAAAACTGTTTTTT.

The genes are TRBV2 and TRBJ1-5, with a possible D match to TRBD1 (6 bases). Germline V gene data show CDR1 as SNHLY and CDR2 as FYNNEI. The CDR3 sequence is 15 residues long. V was cut by 5 bases and J by 0 bases, with 11 bases left in between. CDR3 nucleotide sequence: TGTGCCAGCAGTTTGGACAGTTATAGCAATCAGCCCCAGCATTTT. This codes for CASSLDSYSNQPQHF.

A few counts support this clone. This chain joins TRBV9 and TRBJ2-3; 8 nucleotides match TRBD1. In germline, CDR1 is SGDLS, CDR2 YYNGEE. This CDR3 is 15 amino acids long. V gave up 5 bases and J gave up 5 bases; unmatched junction bases: 10. CDR3 in amino acids: CASSRRLTGGDTQYF. In DNA form, the CDR3 reads TGTGCCAGCAGTCGTAGACTAACAGGGGGAGATACGCAGTATTTT. Combining the CDR3 with reference TRBV9 and TRBJ2-3 gives the whole variable domain DSGVTQTPKHLITATGQRVTLRCSPRSGDLSVYWYQQSLDQGLQFLIQYYNGEERAKGNILERFSAQQFPDLHSELNLSSLELGDSALYFCASSRRLTGGDTQYFGPGTRLTVL.